These T cell receptor beta chains were read from a single sample in a study of cytotoxic CD8 clonotypes in ibrutinib-treated CLL. Using immunoSEQ multiplex PCR, the repertoire was profiled, and TCRdb retains in-frame clones only, with some absent. The data show 100,000 to 150,000 clones, with 70% to 90% seen just once and about 2.1% held by the top ten. The sample here was PBMCs, taken after 24 months of ibrutinib treatment. All receptors derive from a human donor with chronic lymphocytic leukemia. Each CDR3 is given with its conserved first and last residue. The order of the fields is clone size, J gene, V gene, D gene, CDR3 DNA, CDR3 protein. The D gene is left open where the match is weak. Rows give clone size only sometimes, using once, few, many, or a class for an expanded clone.

size: NA; J: TRBJ2-3; V: TRBV5-4; D: NA; DNA: TGTGCCAGCAGCCTGAGCACAGATACGCAGTATTTT; CDR3: CASSLSTDTQYF
size: NA; J: TRBJ2-1; V: TRBV6-5; D: TRBD2; DNA: TGTGCCAGCAGGGGCTCGACTAGCGGGAGGGCCTTGCAGTTCTTC; CDR3: CASRGSTSGRALQFF
size: NA; J: TRBJ2-3; V: TRBV5-1; D: NA; DNA: TGCGCCAGCAGCAGGGTCACAGATACGCAGTATTTT; CDR3: CASSRVTDTQYF
size: NA; J: TRBJ2-7; V: TRBV7-9; D: TRBD1; DNA: TGTGCCAGCAGGGGGCACGACAGGGGCTACGAGCAGTACTTC; CDR3: CASRGHDRGYEQYF
size: NA; J: TRBJ2-7; V: TRBV6-6; D: NA; DNA: TGTGCCAGCAGCCAGTCGCCTCGGGCCTACGAGCAGTACTTC; CDR3: CASSQSPRAYEQYF
size: NA; J: TRBJ1-1; V: TRBV6-5; D: TRBD1; DNA: TGTGCCAGCAGACAAGACAGGGGGGAAGCTTTCTTT; CDR3: CASRQDRGEAFF
size: NA; J: TRBJ2-1; V: TRBV25-1; D: NA; DNA: TGTGCCAGCAGTGACCGGGGGAATGAGCAGTTCTTC; CDR3: CASSDRGNEQFF
size: NA; J: TRBJ2-5; V: TRBV30; D: TRBD2; DNA: TGTGCCTGGACAAACGGGGGGAAAGAGACCCAGTACTTC; CDR3: CAWTNGGKETQYF
size: few; J: TRBJ1-5; V: TRBV9; D: NA; DNA: TGTGCCAGCAGCGCCAGGGAGACTCAGCCCCAGCATTTT; CDR3: CASSARETQPQHF
size: NA; J: TRBJ2-7; V: TRBV7-2; D: NA; DNA: TGTGCCCTTAGTGACAGGCCGGCGGGGGAGCAGTACTTC; CDR3: CALSDRPAGEQYF
size: NA; J: TRBJ2-3; V: TRBV28; D: TRBD2; DNA: TGTGCCAGCAGTTTCGGGGCGGGGGGTACAGATACGCAGTATTTT; CDR3: CASSFGAGGTDTQYF
size: NA; J: TRBJ1-1; V: TRBV28; D: NA; DNA: TGTGCCAGCAGTTTAGGATGGCCCAACATCAAAGGACAGTTTGAAGCTTTCTTT; CDR3: CASSLGWPNIKGQFEAFF
size: few; J: TRBJ2-7; V: TRBV19; D: NA; DNA: TGTGCCAGTAGTCCAAACGCCGGGACGCAGTACTTC; CDR3: CASSPNAGTQYF
size: once; J: TRBJ2-5; V: TRBV5-1; D: NA; DNA: TGCGCCAGCTCCCCAGGGGCAGGGCAAGAGACCCAGTACTTC; CDR3: CASSPGAGQETQYF
size: NA; J: TRBJ2-3; V: TRBV6-4; D: NA; DNA: TGTGCCAGCAGTGCTTATGGCGGGCCAAGCACAGATACGCAGTATTTT; CDR3: CASSAYGGPSTDTQYF
size: NA; J: TRBJ1-1; V: TRBV19; D: TRBD1; DNA: TGTGCCAGTAGTATAACAGGGGGTACTGAAGCTTTCTTT; CDR3: CASSITGGTEAFF
size: NA; J: TRBJ2-7; V: TRBV14; D: TRBD1; DNA: TGTGCCAGCAGCCCCCACAGGGGCGCGTCGAACTACGAGCAGTACTTC; CDR3: CASSPHRGASNYEQYF
size: NA; J: TRBJ1-5; V: TRBV11-2; D: NA; DNA: TGTGCCAGCAGCTTTACGGGGGGCCCGGATCAGCCCCAGCATTTT; CDR3: CASSFTGGPDQPQHF